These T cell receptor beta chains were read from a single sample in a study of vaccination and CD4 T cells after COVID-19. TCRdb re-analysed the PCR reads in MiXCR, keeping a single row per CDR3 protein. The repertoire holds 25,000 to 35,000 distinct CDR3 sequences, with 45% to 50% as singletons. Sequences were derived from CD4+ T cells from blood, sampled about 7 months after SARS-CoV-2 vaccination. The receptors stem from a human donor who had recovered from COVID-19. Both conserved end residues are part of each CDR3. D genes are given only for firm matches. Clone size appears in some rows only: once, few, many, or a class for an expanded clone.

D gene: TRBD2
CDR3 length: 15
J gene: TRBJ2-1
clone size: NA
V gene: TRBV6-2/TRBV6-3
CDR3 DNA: TGTGCCAGCAGTTCTAGCGGGAACTCCTACAATGAGCAGTTCTTC
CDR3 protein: CASSSSGNSYNEQFF

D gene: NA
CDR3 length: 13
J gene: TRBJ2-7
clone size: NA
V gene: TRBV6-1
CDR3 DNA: TGTGCCAGCAGTCGAGCACATAACTACGAGCAGTACTTC
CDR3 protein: CASSRAHNYEQYF

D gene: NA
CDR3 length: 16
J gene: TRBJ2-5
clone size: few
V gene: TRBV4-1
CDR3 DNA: TGCGCCAGCAGCCAAGGACCAACAGGGGCGGGGGAGACCCAGTACTTC
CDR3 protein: CASSQGPTGAGETQYF

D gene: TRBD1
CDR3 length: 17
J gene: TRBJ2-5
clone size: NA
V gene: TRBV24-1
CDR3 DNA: TGTGCCACCAGTGACAGTCCGGGACAGGGCGTATATTTGACCCAGTACTTC
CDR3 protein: CATSDSPGQGVYLTQYF

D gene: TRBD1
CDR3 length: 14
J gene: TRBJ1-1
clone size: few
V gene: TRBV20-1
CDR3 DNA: TGCAGTGCTAGACCCCAGCAGGGGGCCCGGGGGGCTTTCTTT
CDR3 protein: CSARPQQGARGAFF

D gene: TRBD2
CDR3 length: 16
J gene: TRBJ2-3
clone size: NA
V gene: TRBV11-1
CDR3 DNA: TGTGCCAGCAGCCCAGGGACTACACCGAGCACAGATACGCAGTATTTT
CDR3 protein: CASSPGTTPSTDTQYF

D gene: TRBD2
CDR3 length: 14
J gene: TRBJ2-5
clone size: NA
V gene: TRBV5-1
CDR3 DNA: TGCGCCAGCAGAACAACTAGCGGGATCGAGACCCAGTACTTC
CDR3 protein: CASRTTSGIETQYF

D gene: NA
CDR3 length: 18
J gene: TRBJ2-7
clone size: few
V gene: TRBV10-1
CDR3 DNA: TGCGCCAGCAGACCTTCCGGGAGGGACAGACTATACCACTACGAGCAGTACTTC
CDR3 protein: CASRPSGRDRLYHYEQYF

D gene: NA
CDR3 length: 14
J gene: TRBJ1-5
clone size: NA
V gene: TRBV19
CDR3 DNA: TGTGCCAGTAGTATAGATGACAGCTATCAGCCCCAGCATTTT
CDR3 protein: CASSIDDSYQPQHF

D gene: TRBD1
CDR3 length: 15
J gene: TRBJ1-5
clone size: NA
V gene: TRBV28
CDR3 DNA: TGTGCCAGCAGCCGGACAGGGCGACTACATCAGCCCCAGCATTTT
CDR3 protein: CASSRTGRLHQPQHF

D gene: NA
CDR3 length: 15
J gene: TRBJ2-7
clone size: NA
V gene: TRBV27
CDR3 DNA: TGTGCCAGCAGTTTAGTCGGGACAAGTACCTACGAGCAGTACTTC
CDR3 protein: CASSLVGTSTYEQYF

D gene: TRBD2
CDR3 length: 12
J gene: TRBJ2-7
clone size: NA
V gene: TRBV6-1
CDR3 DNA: TGTGCCACCAGTAGCGGGCCCAACGAGCAGTACTTC
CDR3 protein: CATSSGPNEQYF

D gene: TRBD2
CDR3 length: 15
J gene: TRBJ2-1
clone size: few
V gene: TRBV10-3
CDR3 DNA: TGTGCCATCAGTACTAAGGCTAGCGGAATCAATGAGCAGTTCTTC
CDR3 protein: CAISTKASGINEQFF

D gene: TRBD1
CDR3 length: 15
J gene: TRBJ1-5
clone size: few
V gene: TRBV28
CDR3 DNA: TGTGCCAGCAGTTTTACAGGGGGCATTAATCAGCCCCAGCATTTT
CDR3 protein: CASSFTGGINQPQHF

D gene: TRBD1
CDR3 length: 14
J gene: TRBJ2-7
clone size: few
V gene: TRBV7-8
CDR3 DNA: TGTGCCAGCAGCCTCGGGACAGGAACCTACGAGCAGTACTTC
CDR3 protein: CASSLGTGTYEQYF

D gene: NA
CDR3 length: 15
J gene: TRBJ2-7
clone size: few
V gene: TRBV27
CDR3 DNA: TGTGCCAGCAGTATCAACAGGGTTTCCCCCTACGAGCAGTACTTC
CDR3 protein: CASSINRVSPYEQYF